This record covers a single T cell receptor (beta chain). This specimen belongs to a study of T cell responses to AZD1222 COVID-19 vaccine. Looked up from germline, CDR1 is SGHRS and CDR2 is YFSETQ. The V gene end was trimmed by 2 bases and the J gene end by 10 bases; junction bases not matched to a gene: 9. The CDR3 runs to 15 residues. Produced via immunoSEQ multiplex PCR; TCRdb's table is partial and in-frame only. The sample records about 170,000 clones, roughly 92% being singletons. The J gene is TRBJ1-6, the V gene TRBV5-1; 7 bases map to TRBD1. The sample here was peripheral blood, taken on day 0 of AZD1222 vaccination. The receptor was derived from an adult in good health. CDR3 protein: CASSLTDRVESPLHF. The CDR3 bases are TGCGCCAGCAGCTTAACAGACAGGGTCGAATCACCCCTCCACTTT.